The 26 T cell receptor beta chains below were found in one sample sequenced in a study of cytomegalovirus exposure and HLA in healthy donors. The PCR made use of 60 Vbeta and 13 Jbeta primers. Repertoires were generated with immunoSEQ multiplex PCR, while TCRdb's copy carries only in-frame clones and drops some. This sample yields around 140,000 clones, of which 66% are seen a single time; 6% to 8% belongs to the top ten. Sample: PBMCs. These receptors were collected from a woman aged 55-70 years in good health and CMV-seronegative.

This clone was counted a few times. The chain uses TRBV7-6 and TRBJ2-5, with TRBD2 identical over 7 bases. The V segment lost 3 bases and the J segment 5 bases; nucleotides outside the gene matches: 9. Germline V lookup: CDR1 SGHVS, CDR2 FNYEAQ. The CDR3 has 15 residues. The CDR3 here is CASSFGQGGLETQYF. The CDR3 DNA is TGTGCCAGCAGCTTTGGGCAGGGAGGGTTGGAGACCCAGTACTTC.

The chain is built from TRBV5-1 and TRBJ2-7; 11 bases line up with TRBD1. The CDR3 spans 18 residues. Trimming cost V 6 bases and J 2 bases; bases outside gene matches: 16. Germline loops: CDR1 SGHRS, CDR2 YFSETQ. The CDR3 sequence: CASIEPGQGVISTYEQYF. DNA for the CDR3: TGCGCCAGCATCGAACCGGGACAGGGGGTTATTAGCACCTACGAGCAGTACTTC. Complete variable domain (other parts from reference TRBV5-1 and TRBJ2-7): KAGVTQTPRYLIKTRGQQVTLSCSPISGHRSVSWYQQTPGQGLQFLFEYFSETQRNKGNFPGRFSGRQFSNSRSEMNVSTLELGDSALYLCASIEPGQGVISTYEQYFGPGTRLTVT.

The V call is TRBV7-8, the J call TRBJ2-1; TRBD2 might be the D (6 bases). The V end lost 5 bases, the J end lost 3 bases, and 14 bases lay between the germline ends. The germline CDR1 and CDR2 sequences are SGHVS and FQNEAQ. The CDR3 runs to 15 residues. CDR3 DNA: TGTGCCAGCAGCCTCGGACGGGGGATCTACAATGAGCAGTTCTTC. The encoded protein is CASSLGRGIYNEQFF.

This clone was counted once. V is TRBV11-1 and J is TRBJ2-7, with a possible D match to TRBD2 (5 bases). The length of the CDR3 is 12 residues. The germline CDR1 and CDR2 sequences are SGHAT and FQDESV (reference sequence). V gave up 0 bases and J gave up 6 bases, with 6 bases separating them. CDR3: CASSLAEGEQYF. The DNA for the CDR3 is TGTGCCAGCAGCTTAGCAGAGGGCGAGCAGTACTTC.

The V call is TRBV4-3, the J call TRBJ2-5; D unclear. The better agreement between TRBJ2-7 and the DNA end casts doubt on the J call. Germline V gene lookup returns CDR1 LGHNA and CDR2 YSLEER. The CDR3 extends over 15 amino acids. The CDR3 DNA sequence: TGCGCCAGCAGCCAAGAACTGCTAGAAACCTACGAGCAGTACTTC. Translating gives CASSQELLETYEQYF.

V usage is TRBV5-1 and J usage is TRBJ2-5, with D tentatively TRBD2 (6 bases). Near its end, the DNA agrees better with TRBJ2-7, so the J call may be wrong. Germline-derived CDR1 and CDR2 are SGHRS and YFSETQ. This CDR3 has 15 residues. In nucleotides, the CDR3 is TGCGCCAGCAGCTTGGGGGAGGAAATCTCCTACGAGCAGTACTTC. It specifies CASSLGEEISYEQYF.

This clone was seen more than once but under ten times. The chain is built from TRBV7-2 and TRBJ2-5, with D perhaps matching TRBD1 (5 bases). Germline V gives CDR1 SGHTA, CDR2 FQGNSA. The V end lost 1 base, the J end lost 4 bases, and 10 bases lay between the germline ends. The CDR3 runs 14 residues. CDR3 region: CASSLVGRVETQYF. CDR3 bases: TGTGCCAGCAGCTTAGTGGGCAGGGTAGAGACCCAGTACTTC.

J is TRBJ2-3 and V is TRBV7-9; 10 bases are a match to TRBD2. Per the germline V gene, CDR1 is SEHNR and CDR2 is FQNEAQ (reference sequence). The CDR3 spans 16 residues. With V trimmed by 3 bases and J by 2 bases, 5 bases remained unmatched. CDR3 DNA: TGTGCCAGCAGCTTTTACAGCGGGAGGGCCACAGATACGCAGTATTTT. It is translated as CASSFYSGRATDTQYF.

This chain joins TRBV19 and TRBJ2-3; tentatively, D is TRBD1 (6 bases). The V gene's germline CDR1 is LNHDA and CDR2 SQIVND (reference sequence). The CDR3 runs 14 residues. V shed 6 bases and J shed 5 bases, with 15 bases lying between them. The CDR3 DNA is TGTGCCAGTAGCACCGGGACATTGGGAGATACGCAGTATTTT. Translated, it gives CASSTGTLGDTQYF.

DNA for the CDR3: TGTGCCAGCAGCTTGACAGGGGGCTCGAAAGAGACCCAGTACTTC. Translation gives CASSLTGGSKETQYF. The V gene is TRBV5-6, the J gene TRBJ2-5, with TRBD1 matching 9 bases. The V segment lost 1 base and the J segment 3 bases; nucleotides outside the gene matches: 4. This CDR3 has 15 amino acids. CDR1 is SGHDT and CDR2 is YYEEEE in the germline V gene.

This clone was observed a handful of times. J is TRBJ1-1 and V is TRBV5-5, with a possible D match to TRBD1 (5 bases). Germline V gene sequence: CDR1 SGHKS, CDR2 YYEKEE (reference sequence). The length of the CDR3 is 14 residues. The germline V and J ends were trimmed by 0 bases and 2 bases, with 8 bases remaining between them. Here the CDR3 reads CASSLGQTNTEAFF. In DNA, the CDR3 is TGTGCCAGCAGCTTGGGACAGACCAACACTGAAGCTTTCTTT.

This clone has only a few counts. This chain connects TRBV28 to TRBJ2-1, with 9 bases identical to TRBD2. CDR3 length: 18 residues. Germline V gene sequence: CDR1 MDHEN, CDR2 SYDVKM. V was clipped by 4 bases and J by 6 bases; unmatched bases: 16. CDR3 DNA: TGTGCCAGCAGTTCCCCACGAGGAGCTAGCGGGGCGGGCAATGAGCAGTTCTTC. This codes for CASSSPRGASGAGNEQFF.

The table lists this clone with a few counts. The chain combines TRBV9 with TRBJ2-5; TRBD2 agrees at 9 bases. With 10 bases clipped from V and 1 base from J, the junction kept 5 bases outside the gene matches. The CDR3 has 13 residues. Germline loops: CDR1 SGDLS, CDR2 YYNGEE. Here the CDR3 DNA reads TGTGCCTCAGGGGGACTAGCCCAAGAGACCCAGTACTTC. This codes for CASGGLAQETQYF.

The chain has TRBV7-8 and TRBJ2-3, with unresolved D. Germline CDR1 is SGHVS and CDR2 is FQNEAQ. The V end lost 3 bases, the J end lost 1 base, and 5 bases lay between the germline ends. The CDR3 is 13 amino acids. In DNA, the CDR3 is TGTGCCAGCAGCTTCCTCCGCACAGATACGCAGTATTTT. Its protein product is CASSFLRTDTQYF. The entire variable domain, with the rest obtained from reference TRBV7-8 and TRBJ2-3, is as follows: GAGVSQSPRYKVAKRGQDVALRCDPISGHVSLFWYQQALGQGPEFLTYFQNEAQLDKSGLPSDRFFAERPEGSVSTLKIQRTQQEDSAVYLCASSFLRTDTQYFGPGTRLTVL.

This chain joins TRBV18 and TRBJ1-1, with D perhaps matching TRBD1 (6 bases). V was pared by 1 base and J by 4 bases, with 16 bases between. The CDR3 runs to 16 residues. CDR1 and CDR2 from the germline V gene are KGHSH and LQKENI. The CDR3 here is CASSPRTQGIGTEAFF. The CDR3 nucleotides are TGTGCCAGCTCACCACGAACACAGGGTATAGGCACTGAAGCTTTCTTT.

The V call is TRBV11-2, the J call TRBJ2-1; tentative D call: TRBD2 (7 bases). The CDR3 runs to 16 residues. Germline CDR1 and CDR2: SGHAT and FQNNGV. V was shortened by 5 bases and J by 7 bases, with 21 bases between the two germline ends. The DNA of the CDR3 is TGTGCCAGCAGCAAACTGAGGGGGGGTGTCGCTAATGAGCAGTTCTTC. This translates into CASSKLRGGVANEQFF. Full variable domain (remainder filled in from reference TRBV11-2 and TRBJ2-1): EAGVAQSPRYKIIEKRQSVAFWCNPISGHATLYWYQQILGQGPKLLIQFQNNGVVDDSQLPKDRFSAERLKGVDSTLKIQPAKLEDSAVYLCASSKLRGGVANEQFFGPGTRLTVL.

The sample holds one count of this clone. The genes are TRBV18 and TRBJ2-4; 8 positions agree with TRBD2. The CDR3 loop spans 15 amino acids. Trimming removed 3 bases from V and 5 bases from J; junction bases left unmatched: 6. CDR1 and CDR2 from the germline V gene are KGHSH and LQKENI. The CDR3 loop is CASSPYHGRENIQYF. DNA for the CDR3: TGTGCCAGCTCACCTTATCACGGGAGGGAAAACATTCAGTACTTC.

The chain combines TRBV9 with TRBJ2-2; 11 bases line up with TRBD1. Looked up from germline, CDR1 is SGDLS and CDR2 is YYNGEE. Trimming cost V 3 bases and J 7 bases; bases outside gene matches: 5. The CDR3 consists of 15 residues. The CDR3 sequence is CASSARTGGSGELFF. The CDR3 DNA reads TGTGCCAGCAGCGCAAGGACAGGGGGCAGCGGGGAGCTGTTTTTT. The whole variable domain, remainder taken from reference TRBV9 and TRBJ2-2, is DSGVTQTPKHLITATGQRVTLRCSPRSGDLSVYWYQQSLDQGLQFLIQYYNGEERAKGNILERFSAQQFPDLHSELNLSSLELGDSALYFCASSARTGGSGELFFGEGSRLTVL.

The chain is built from TRBV15 and TRBJ2-3; D perhaps matches TRBD2 (7 bases). The V and J ends lost 3 bases and 1 base respectively, with 11 bases between them. CDR1 is LNHNV and CDR2 is YYDKDF in the germline V gene (reference sequence). The CDR3 has 15 amino acids. Here the CDR3 DNA reads TGTGCCACCAGCAGGGGGGGGCAGGGCACAGATACGCAGTATTTT. Protein sequence: CATSRGGQGTDTQYF.

The chain employs TRBV19 and TRBJ2-2; weak D call: TRBD1 (5 bases). V was pared by 7 bases and J by 5 bases, with 11 bases between. Germline CDR1 reads LNHDA; CDR2 reads SQIVND (reference sequence). This CDR3 comprises 13 residues. In DNA, the CDR3 is TGTGCCAGTATCCCTCAGGGAACCGGGGAGCTGTTTTTT. Translating gives CASIPQGTGELFF.

This chain joins TRBV6-1 and TRBJ2-3; D not certain. The CDR3 extends over 12 amino acids. V gave up 4 bases and J gave up 14 bases, with 16 bases separating them. Germline lookup yields CDR1 MNHNS and CDR2 SASEGT. The CDR3 sequence is CASSGLVGPSYF. DNA for the CDR3: TGTGCCAGCAGTGGCCTGGTTGGGCCGTCGTATTTT.

V and J are TRBV5-1 and TRBJ1-5; a possible D gene is TRBD1 (5 bases). The CDR3 length is 14 residues. CDR1 is SGHRS, CDR2 YFSETQ, per germline. V lost 4 bases and J 9 bases, leaving 17 bases between the germline ends. The CDR3 bases are TGCGCCAGCAGCCCGGATGGGGGGGTCCTGCCCCAGCATTTT. Amino acid sequence: CASSPDGGVLPQHF.

The J gene is TRBJ2-5, the V gene TRBV4-1; tentatively, D is TRBD1 (6 bases). The germline gives CDR1 MGHRA, CDR2 YSYEKL. Trimming shortened V by 0 bases and J by 2 bases, and 13 bases separated the two germline ends. The CDR3 runs 16 residues. This CDR3 reads CASSQDAADRQETQYF. The CDR3 DNA is TGCGCCAGCAGCCAAGATGCGGCTGACAGGCAAGAGACCCAGTACTTC.

The rearrangement links TRBV29-1 to TRBJ2-5; D is ambiguous. V was shortened by 7 bases and J by 0 bases, with 6 bases between the two germline ends. This CDR3 has 11 amino acids. Germline V gene data show CDR1 as SQVTM and CDR2 as ANQGSEA. As DNA, the CDR3 is TGCAGCGCCCAGTACCAAGAGACCCAGTACTTC. Protein: CSAQYQETQYF.

This clone came up a few times. The rearrangement links TRBV10-3 to TRBJ1-4; D might be TRBD1 (5 bases). Germline CDR1 and CDR2: ENHRY and SYGVKD. Trimming shortened V by 8 bases and J by 7 bases, and 14 bases separated the two germline ends. The CDR3 is 13 amino acids. CDR3 sequence: CAIGPGDLEKLFF. CDR3 DNA: TGTGCCATCGGGCCGGGGGACCTTGAAAAACTGTTTTTT.

The chain joins TRBV25-1 to TRBJ2-2; D is undetermined. The CDR3 extends over 15 amino acids. Trimming left V 4 bases short and J 0 bases short, with 9 bases between. Germline CDR1 and CDR2: MGHDK and SYGVNS. CDR3 in amino acids: CASSARPPNTGELFF. The CDR3 DNA follows: TGTGCCAGCAGTGCCAGGCCACCGAACACCGGGGAGCTGTTTTTT.